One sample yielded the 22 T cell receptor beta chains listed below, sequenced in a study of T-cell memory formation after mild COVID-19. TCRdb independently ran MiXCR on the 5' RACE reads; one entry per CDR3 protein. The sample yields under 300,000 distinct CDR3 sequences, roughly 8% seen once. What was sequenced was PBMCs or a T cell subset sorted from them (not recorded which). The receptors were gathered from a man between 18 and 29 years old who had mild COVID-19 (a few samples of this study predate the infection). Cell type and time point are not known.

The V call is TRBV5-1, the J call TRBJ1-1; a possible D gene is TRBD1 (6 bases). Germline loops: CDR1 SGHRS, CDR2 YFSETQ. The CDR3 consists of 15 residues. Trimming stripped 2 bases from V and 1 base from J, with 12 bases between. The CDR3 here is CASSFGGPGNTEAFF. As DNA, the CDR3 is TGCGCCAGCAGCTTTGGGGGCCCGGGGAACACTGAAGCTTTCTTT.

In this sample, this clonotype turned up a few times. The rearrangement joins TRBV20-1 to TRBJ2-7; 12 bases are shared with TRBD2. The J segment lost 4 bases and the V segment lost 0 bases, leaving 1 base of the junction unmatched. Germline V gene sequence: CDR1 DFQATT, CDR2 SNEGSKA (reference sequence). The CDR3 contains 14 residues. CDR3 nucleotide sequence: TGCAGTGCTAGAGAACTAGCGGGGGGTTACGAGCAGTACTTC. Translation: CSARELAGGYEQYF.

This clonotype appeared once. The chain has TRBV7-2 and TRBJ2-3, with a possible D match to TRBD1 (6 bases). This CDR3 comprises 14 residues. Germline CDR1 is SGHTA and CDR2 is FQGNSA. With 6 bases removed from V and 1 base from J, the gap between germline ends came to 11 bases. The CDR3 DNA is TGTGCCAGCAGTCACAGGGTCGGCACAGATACGCAGTATTTT. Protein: CASSHRVGTDTQYF.

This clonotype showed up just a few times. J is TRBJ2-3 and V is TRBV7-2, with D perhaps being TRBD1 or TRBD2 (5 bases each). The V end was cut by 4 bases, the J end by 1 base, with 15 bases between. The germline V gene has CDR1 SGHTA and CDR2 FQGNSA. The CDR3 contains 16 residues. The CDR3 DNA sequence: TGTGCCAGCAGCTCACGGGACGGCGGCGGCACAGATACGCAGTATTTT. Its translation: CASSSRDGGGTDTQYF.

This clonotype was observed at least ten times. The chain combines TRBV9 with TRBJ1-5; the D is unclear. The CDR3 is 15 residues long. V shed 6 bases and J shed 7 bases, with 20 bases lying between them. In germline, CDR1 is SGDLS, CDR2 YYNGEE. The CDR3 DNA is TGTGCCAGCAACCTTGGCCCGGACCCGGGACAGCCCCAGCATTTT. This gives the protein CASNLGPDPGQPQHF.

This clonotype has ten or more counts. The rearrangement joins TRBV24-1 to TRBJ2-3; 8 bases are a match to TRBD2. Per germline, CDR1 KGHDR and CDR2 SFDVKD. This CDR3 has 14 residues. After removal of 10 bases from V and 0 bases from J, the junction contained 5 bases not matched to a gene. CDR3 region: CATDAGGSTDTQYF. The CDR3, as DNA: TGTGCCACGGACGCGGGGGGCAGCACAGATACGCAGTATTTT.

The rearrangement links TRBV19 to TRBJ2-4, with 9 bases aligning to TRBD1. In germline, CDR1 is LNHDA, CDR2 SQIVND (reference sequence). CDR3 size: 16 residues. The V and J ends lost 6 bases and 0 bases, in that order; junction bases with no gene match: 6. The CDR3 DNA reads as TGTGCCAGTAGCGACGGGACAGGGAGAGCCAAAAACATTCAGTACTTC. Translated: CASSDGTGRAKNIQYF.

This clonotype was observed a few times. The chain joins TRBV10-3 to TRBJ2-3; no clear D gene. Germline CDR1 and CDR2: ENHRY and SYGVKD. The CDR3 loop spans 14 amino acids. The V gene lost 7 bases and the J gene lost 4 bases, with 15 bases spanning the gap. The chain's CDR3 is CAITPGPAADTQYF. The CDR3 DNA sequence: TGTGCCATCACCCCCGGACCCGCTGCAGATACGCAGTATTTT.

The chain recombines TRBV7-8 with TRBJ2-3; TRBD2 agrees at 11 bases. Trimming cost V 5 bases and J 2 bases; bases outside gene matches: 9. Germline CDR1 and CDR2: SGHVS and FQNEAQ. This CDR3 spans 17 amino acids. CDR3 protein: CASSTRLAGKYTDTQYF. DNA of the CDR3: TGTGCCAGCAGCACTCGACTAGCGGGGAAATACACAGATACGCAGTATTTT. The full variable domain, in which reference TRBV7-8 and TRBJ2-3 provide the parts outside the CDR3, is GAGVSQSPRYKVAKRGQDVALRCDPISGHVSLFWYQQALGQGPEFLTYFQNEAQLDKSGLPSDRFFAERPEGSVSTLKIQRTQQEDSAVYLCASSTRLAGKYTDTQYFGPGTRLTVL.

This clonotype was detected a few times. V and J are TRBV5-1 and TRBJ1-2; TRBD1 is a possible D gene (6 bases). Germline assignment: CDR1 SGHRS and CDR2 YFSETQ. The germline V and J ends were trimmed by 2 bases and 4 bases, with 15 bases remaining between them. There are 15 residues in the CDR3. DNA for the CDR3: TGCGCCAGCAGCTTCCGACAGGATCAGGGCTATGGCTACACCTTC. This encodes CASSFRQDQGYGYTF.

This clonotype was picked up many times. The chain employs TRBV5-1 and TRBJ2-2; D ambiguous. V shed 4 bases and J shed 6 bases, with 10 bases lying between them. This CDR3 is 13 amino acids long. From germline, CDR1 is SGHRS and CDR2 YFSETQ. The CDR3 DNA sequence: TGCGCCAGCAGCCTGGTGCTCTCCGGGGAGCTGTTTTTT. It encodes CASSLVLSGELFF.

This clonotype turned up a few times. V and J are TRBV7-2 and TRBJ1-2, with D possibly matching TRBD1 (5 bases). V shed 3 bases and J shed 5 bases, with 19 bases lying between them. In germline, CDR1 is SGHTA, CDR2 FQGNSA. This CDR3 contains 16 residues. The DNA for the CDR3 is TGTGCCAGCAGCTTCGACCCCCCCGGAGGGACTTATGGCTACACCTTC. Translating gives CASSFDPPGGTYGYTF.

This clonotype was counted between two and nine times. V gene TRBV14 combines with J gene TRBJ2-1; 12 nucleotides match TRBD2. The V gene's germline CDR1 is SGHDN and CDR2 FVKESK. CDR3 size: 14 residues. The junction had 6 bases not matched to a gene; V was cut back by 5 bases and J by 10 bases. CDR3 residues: CASSYGLAGREQFF. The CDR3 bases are TGTGCCAGCAGCTACGGACTAGCGGGAAGGGAGCAGTTCTTC.

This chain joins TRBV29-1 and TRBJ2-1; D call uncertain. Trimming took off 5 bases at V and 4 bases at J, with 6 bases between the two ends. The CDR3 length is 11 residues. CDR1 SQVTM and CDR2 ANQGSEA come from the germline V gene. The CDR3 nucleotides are TGCAGCGTTCTCCCGTACAATGAGCAGTTCTTC. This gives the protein CSVLPYNEQFF.

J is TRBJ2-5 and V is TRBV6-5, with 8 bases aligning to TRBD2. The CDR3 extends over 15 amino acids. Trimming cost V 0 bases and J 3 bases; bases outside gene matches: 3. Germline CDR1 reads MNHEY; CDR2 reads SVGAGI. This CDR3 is CASSYSNGGEETQYF. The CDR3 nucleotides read TGTGCCAGCAGTTACTCGAACGGGGGGGAAGAGACCCAGTACTTC.

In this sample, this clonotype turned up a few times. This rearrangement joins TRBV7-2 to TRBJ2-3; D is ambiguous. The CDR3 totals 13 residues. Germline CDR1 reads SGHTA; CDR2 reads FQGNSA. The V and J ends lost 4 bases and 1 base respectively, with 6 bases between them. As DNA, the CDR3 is TGTGCCAGCAGCTGGGTAGGCACAGATACGCAGTATTTT. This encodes CASSWVGTDTQYF.

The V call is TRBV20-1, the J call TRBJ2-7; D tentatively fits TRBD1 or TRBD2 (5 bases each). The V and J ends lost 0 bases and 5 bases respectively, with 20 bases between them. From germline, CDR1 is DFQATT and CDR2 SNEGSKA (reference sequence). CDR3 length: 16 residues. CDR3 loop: CSARDEGLGAHHEQYF. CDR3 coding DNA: TGCAGTGCTAGAGATGAGGGGCTCGGGGCTCACCACGAGCAGTACTTC.

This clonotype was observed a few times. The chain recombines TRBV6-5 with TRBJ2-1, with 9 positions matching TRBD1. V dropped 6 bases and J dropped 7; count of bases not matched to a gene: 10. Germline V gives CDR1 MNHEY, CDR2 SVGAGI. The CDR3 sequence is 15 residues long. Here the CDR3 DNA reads TGTGCCAGCAGCCTTACAGGGGGCGCACGGAATGAGCAGTTCTTC. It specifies CASSLTGGARNEQFF.

The CDR3, as DNA: TGTGCCAGCAGCTCTGAGTGGGGACTAGCTAACTATGGCTACACCTTC. Residues: CASSSEWGLANYGYTF. V gene TRBV7-9 combines with J gene TRBJ1-2; TRBD1 might be the D (5 bases). CDR1 and CDR2 from the germline V gene are SEHNR and FQNEAQ (reference sequence). The V end lost 4 bases, the J end lost 0 bases, and 15 bases lay between the germline ends. The CDR3 runs to 16 residues.

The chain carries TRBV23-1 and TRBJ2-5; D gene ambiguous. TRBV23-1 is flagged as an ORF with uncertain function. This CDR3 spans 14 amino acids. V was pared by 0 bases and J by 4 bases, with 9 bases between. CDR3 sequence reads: CASSQSRYPETQYF. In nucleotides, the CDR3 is TGCGCCAGCAGTCAATCTCGCTACCCAGAGACCCAGTACTTC.

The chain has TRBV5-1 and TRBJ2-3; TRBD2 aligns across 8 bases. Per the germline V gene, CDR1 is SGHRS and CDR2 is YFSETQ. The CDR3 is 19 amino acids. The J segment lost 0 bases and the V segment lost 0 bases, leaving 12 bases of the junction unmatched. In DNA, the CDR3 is TGCGCCAGCAGCTTGGCGGCGGGAGGTCCGACCTTTAGCACAGATACGCAGTATTTT. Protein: CASSLAAGGPTFSTDTQYF.

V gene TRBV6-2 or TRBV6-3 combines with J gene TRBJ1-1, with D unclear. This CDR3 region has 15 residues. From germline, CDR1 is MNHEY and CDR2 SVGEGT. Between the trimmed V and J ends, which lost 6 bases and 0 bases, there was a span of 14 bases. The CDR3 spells CASSPWGGMNTEAFF. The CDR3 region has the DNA TGTGCCAGCAGCCCGTGGGGAGGGATGAACACTGAAGCTTTCTTT.